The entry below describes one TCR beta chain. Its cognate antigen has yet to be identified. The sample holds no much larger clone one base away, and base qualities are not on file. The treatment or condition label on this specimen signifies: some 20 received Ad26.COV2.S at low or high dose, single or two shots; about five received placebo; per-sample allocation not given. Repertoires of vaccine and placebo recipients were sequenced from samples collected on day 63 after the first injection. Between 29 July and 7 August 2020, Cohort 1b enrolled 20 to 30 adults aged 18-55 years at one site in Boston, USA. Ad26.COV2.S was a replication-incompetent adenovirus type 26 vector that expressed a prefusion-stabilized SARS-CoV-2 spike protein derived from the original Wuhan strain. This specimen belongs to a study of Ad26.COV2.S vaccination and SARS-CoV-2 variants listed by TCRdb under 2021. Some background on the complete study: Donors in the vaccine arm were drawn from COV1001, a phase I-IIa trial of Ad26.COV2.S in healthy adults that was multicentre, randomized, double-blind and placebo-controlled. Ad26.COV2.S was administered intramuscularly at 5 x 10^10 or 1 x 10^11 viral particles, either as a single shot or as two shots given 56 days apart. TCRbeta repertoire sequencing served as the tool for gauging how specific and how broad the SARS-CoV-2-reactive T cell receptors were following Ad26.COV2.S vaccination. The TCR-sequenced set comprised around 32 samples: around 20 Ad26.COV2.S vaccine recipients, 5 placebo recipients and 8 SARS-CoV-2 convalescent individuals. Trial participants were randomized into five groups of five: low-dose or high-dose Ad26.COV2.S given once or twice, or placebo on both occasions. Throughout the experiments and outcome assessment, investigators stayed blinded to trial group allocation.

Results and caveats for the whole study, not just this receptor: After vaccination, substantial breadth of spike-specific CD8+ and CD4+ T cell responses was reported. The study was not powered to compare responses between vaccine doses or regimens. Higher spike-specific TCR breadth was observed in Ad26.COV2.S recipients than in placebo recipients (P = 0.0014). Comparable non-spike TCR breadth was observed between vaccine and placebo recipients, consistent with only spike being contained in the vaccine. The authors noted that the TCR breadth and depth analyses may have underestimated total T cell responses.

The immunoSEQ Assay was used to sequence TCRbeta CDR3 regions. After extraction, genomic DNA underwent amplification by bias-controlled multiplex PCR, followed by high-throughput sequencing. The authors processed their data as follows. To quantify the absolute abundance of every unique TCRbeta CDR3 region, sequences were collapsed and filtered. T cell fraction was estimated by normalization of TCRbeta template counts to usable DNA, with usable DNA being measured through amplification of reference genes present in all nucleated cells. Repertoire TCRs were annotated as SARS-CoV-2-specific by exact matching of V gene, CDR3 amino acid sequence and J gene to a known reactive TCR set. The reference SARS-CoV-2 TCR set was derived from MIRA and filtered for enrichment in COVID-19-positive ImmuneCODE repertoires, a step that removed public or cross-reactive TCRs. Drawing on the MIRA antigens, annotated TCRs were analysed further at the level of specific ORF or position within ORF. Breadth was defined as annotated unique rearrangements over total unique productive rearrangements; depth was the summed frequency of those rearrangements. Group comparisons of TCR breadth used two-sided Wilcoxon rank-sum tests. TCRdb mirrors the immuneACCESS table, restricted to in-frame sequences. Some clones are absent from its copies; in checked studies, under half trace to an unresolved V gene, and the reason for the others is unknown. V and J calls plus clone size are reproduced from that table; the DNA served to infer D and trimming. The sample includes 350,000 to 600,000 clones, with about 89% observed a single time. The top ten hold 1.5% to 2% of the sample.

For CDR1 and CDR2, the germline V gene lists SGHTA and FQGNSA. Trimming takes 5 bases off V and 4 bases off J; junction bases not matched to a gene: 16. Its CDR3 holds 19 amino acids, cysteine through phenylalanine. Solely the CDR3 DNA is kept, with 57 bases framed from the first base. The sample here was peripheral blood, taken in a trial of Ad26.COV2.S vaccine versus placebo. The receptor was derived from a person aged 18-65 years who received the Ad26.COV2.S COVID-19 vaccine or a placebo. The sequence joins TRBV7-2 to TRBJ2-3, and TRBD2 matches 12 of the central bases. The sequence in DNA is TGTGCCAGCAGCCCGATGCCGGCGGCTAGCGGGGGGGCCCCAGATACGCAGTATTTT. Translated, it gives CASSPMPAASGGAPDTQYF.